This T cell receptor (beta chain) came from a study of shared clonotypes between healthy human individuals. Libraries were prepared by immunoSEQ multiplex PCR; TCRdb keeps only in-frame clonotypes and omits some of them. The table includes 1,100,000 or so clones, around 78% detected once. Germline loops: CDR1 LGHNA, CDR2 YSLEER. The CDR3 covers 15 residues. The ends were cut back, 5 bases at V and 2 bases at J, with 16 bases in the middle. Material: memory CD4+ T cells from PBMCs. This sample's subset: CD45RA-negative fraction. This TCR derives from a man aged 18 to 29 in good health. Some clones in this sample may be carry-over from other donors' samples. V is TRBV4-3 and J is TRBJ2-7; D possibly corresponds to TRBD1 (7 bases). This CDR3 reads CASSKGASETYEQYF. For the CDR3, the DNA is TGCGCCAGCAGCAAGGGGGCTAGCGAGACCTACGAGCAGTACTTC.